This TCR beta chain was captured by sequencing in a study of CD8+CD57+ T cells in acquired aplastic anemia (dated by TCRdb to 2016 to 2018). A note on the overall study: Extracted DNA from sorted CD4+ and CD8+ cells averaged about 3.4 ug, ranging from about 0.19 to 30 ug. CD8+CD57+ expansion was defined as frequency above the mean frequency observed in healthy subjects.

Flow cytometry had shown CD8+CD57+ cell expansion in the patients selected for sequencing. Every patient had severe acquired aplastic anemia, diagnosed using the International Study of Aplastic Anemia and Agranulocytosis and Camitta criteria. At the time blood was sampled, none of the patients had received any therapy. In the study, sorted CD4+ and CD8+ blood T cells from patients with severe aplastic anemia and from healthy subjects underwent deep sequencing of TCR repertoires. Patients were enrolled in the USA under clinicaltrials.gov protocols 00001620, 01623167, 00001397, 00071045, 00081523 and 00961064. Ficoll-Paque density gradient centrifugation was used to isolate peripheral blood mononuclear cells. Before DNA extraction, CD4+ and CD8+ T cells were sorted with FACS or magnetic beads. What the work shows at the level of the full study, not this receptor alone: Patients and healthy controls showed no significant difference in CD8+ Simpson's diversity (P=0.060). Although roughly 29 CD8+ CDR3 sequences were shared by patients and controls, these sequences appeared highly expressed in patients and within the immunodominant clones of patients.

TCR beta VDJ combination and CDR3 sequence profiling used genomic DNA as the template. An Illumina HiSeq 2000 was the platform used for TCR repertoire sequencing. As for how the authors treated the data: Repertoires were assessed using TRBV/TRBJ rearrangement plots, CDR3 size and DJ length profiles, and Simpson's diversity index. The most abundant DNA sequence in the deep sequencing data was taken as the immunodominant clone. CDR3 amino acid sequences were screened for sharing across subjects and were compared with published repertoires and the VDJdb database. TCRdb handled the public reads itself, with Q25 trimming in fastp and clone calling in MiXCR, and kept productive beta chains. CDR3 protein sequences are deduplicated, and each keeps its most common genes and DNA. The V and J calls, along with clone size, are taken from TCRdb and not from the paper's own processing. The sample includes some 200,000 distinct CDR3 sequences, with 40% to 50% observed a single time. Together, the top ten hold 9.7% of the sample.

Concerning this clonotype: Its antigen remains unidentified. Per-base quality was not reported, and no clone a single base away is much larger than it.

Sequencing was done on a sample of sorted CD4+, CD8+, or CD8+CD57+ T cells (not recorded which) from PBMCs. This receptor was obtained from a human donor with aplastic anemia.

The CDR3 region: CSVVGDRGHYEQYF. The sequenced DNA: TGCAGCGTCGTGGGGGACAGGGGGCATTACGAGCAGTACTTC. The chain employs TRBV29-1 and TRBJ2-7; 12 junctional bases match TRBD1. The CDR3, from cysteine to phenylalanine, totals 14 residues. Just the 42-base CDR3 DNA is kept, in frame starting at base 1. The germline V gene sets CDR1 to SQVTM and CDR2 to ANQGSEA. Germline trimming: 6 bases from V, 4 bases from J; junction bases outside gene matches: 7.